The 18 T cell receptor beta chains given below trace back to one sample, sequenced in a study of blood T cell repertoires in COVID-19. Clones were read by immunoSEQ multiplex PCR, and TCRdb kept only the in-frame ones, dropping some. The table shows approximately 72,000 clones, with over 80% occurring only once. The sequencing sample was made of peripheral blood. Receptors originate from a woman over 75 with acute or convalescent COVID-19.

This CDR3 is CASRTGTGDFETQYF. CDR3 sequence (DNA): TGTGCCAGCAGAACCGGGACAGGGGATTTCGAGACCCAGTACTTC. The chain combines TRBV6-5 with TRBJ2-5; 10 nucleotides line up with TRBD1. V lost 6 bases and J lost 5; bases outside the gene matches: 9. Germline lookup yields CDR1 MNHEY and CDR2 SVGAGI. The CDR3 extends over 15 amino acids.

This chain uses TRBV2 with TRBJ1-1; D possibly corresponds to TRBD1 (5 bases). The CDR3 is 13 amino acids. CDR1 SNHLY and CDR2 FYNNEI come from the germline V gene. V was clipped by 7 bases and J by 0 bases, with 9 bases between them. The CDR3, as DNA: TGTGCCAGCACGGCAGGGATGAACACTGAAGCTTTCTTT. Translated, it gives CASTAGMNTEAFF.

The chain carries TRBV11-2 and TRBJ2-2; D not resolved. Trimming stripped 2 bases from V and 1 base from J, with 5 bases between. This CDR3 is 14 amino acids long. CDR1 is SGHAT, CDR2 FQNNGV, per germline. The CDR3 loop reads CASSLTGNTGELFF. Written as DNA, the CDR3 is TGTGCCAGCAGCTTAACGGGGAACACCGGGGAGCTGTTTTTT.

This chain connects TRBV6-2 or TRBV6-3 to TRBJ1-2; D is unresolved. The V end was cut by 2 bases, the J end by 5 bases, with 6 bases between. Per germline, CDR1 MNHEY and CDR2 SVGEGT. This CDR3 contains 12 residues. The CDR3 nucleotides read TGTGCCAGCAGTTACATCCAGTATGGCTACACCTTC. Protein sequence: CASSYIQYGYTF.

This CDR3 is CAGFWRGHFYNEQFF. The CDR3 DNA sequence: TGTGCCGGCTTTTGGCGGGGGCATTTCTACAATGAGCAGTTCTTC. The chain links TRBV6-4 to TRBJ2-1, with D possibly being TRBD2 (7 bases). The CDR3 length is 15 residues. Germline-derived CDR1 and CDR2 are MRHNA and SNTAGT. V lost 11 bases, J lost 3 bases, and 20 bases lay in between.

V is TRBV12-3 or TRBV12-4 and J is TRBJ1-6, with 8 bases lining up with TRBD1. Unmatched junction bases numbered 5, after V lost 8 bases and J lost 8 bases. The CDR3 consists of 13 residues. CDR3 coding DNA: TGTGCCAGCTCGGACAGGGCTGATTCACCCCTCCACTTT. Its translation: CASSDRADSPLHF.

The J gene is TRBJ1-2, the V gene TRBV19; D might be TRBD1 (6 bases). The CDR3 contains 14 residues. CDR1 LNHDA and CDR2 SQIVND come from the germline V gene (reference sequence). V was pared by 6 bases and J by 3 bases, with 14 bases between. The DNA for the CDR3 is TGTGCCAGTAGAGGTTTAAGGACAGACTATGGCTACACCTTC. This gives the protein CASRGLRTDYGYTF.

This clone is a singleton in its sample. The rearrangement uses TRBV7-2 and TRBJ2-1, with D perhaps TRBD2 (6 bases). Germline loops: CDR1 SGHTA, CDR2 FQGNSA. V lost 6 bases, J lost 6 bases, and 21 bases lay in between. This CDR3 has 16 residues. Here the CDR3 DNA reads TGTGCCAGCAGGGCATTCCTAGCGTCCCCTACCAATGAGCAGTTCTTC. It is translated as CASRAFLASPTNEQFF. The full variable domain, completed using reference TRBV7-2 and TRBJ2-1, is GAGVSQSPSNKVTEKGKDVELRCDPISGHTALYWYRQSLGQGLEFLIYFQGNSAPDKSGLPSDRFSAERTGGSVSTLTIQRTQQEDSAVYLCASRAFLASPTNEQFFGPGTRLTVL.

The V call is TRBV18, the J call TRBJ2-7; no definite D call. V was clipped by 3 bases and J by 2 bases, with 11 bases between them. This CDR3 region has 14 residues. CDR1 is KGHSH and CDR2 is LQKENI in the germline V gene. CDR3 DNA sequence: TGTGCCAGCTCACCCAGATCGGGTGCCTACGAGCAGTACTTC. Amino acid sequence: CASSPRSGAYEQYF.

The chain uses TRBV2 and TRBJ1-1; 9 bases match TRBD1. The CDR3 contains 17 residues. V dropped 6 bases and J dropped 3; count of bases not matched to a gene: 14. Germline V gives CDR1 SNHLY, CDR2 FYNNEI. For the CDR3, the DNA is TGTGCCAGCAGCAACCCGGGACAGGGAGGGTTGGACACTGAAGCTTTCTTT. Its translation is CASSNPGQGGLDTEAFF. Supplemented by reference TRBV2 and TRBJ1-1, the full variable domain reads EPEVTQTPSHQVTQMGQEVILRCVPISNHLYFYWYRQILGQKVEFLVSFYNNEISEKSEIFDDQFSVERPDGSNFTLKIRSTKLEDSAMYFCASSNPGQGGLDTEAFFGQGTRLTVV.

The chain joins TRBV11-2 to TRBJ2-3; 16 nucleotides align to TRBD2. CDR1 SGHAT and CDR2 FQNNGV come from the germline V gene. The J segment lost 4 bases and the V segment lost 5 bases, leaving 6 bases of the junction unmatched. CDR3 length: 17 residues. This chain's CDR3 is CASSPGLAGGFADTQYF. CDR3 DNA sequence: TGTGCCAGCAGCCCGGGACTAGCGGGAGGGTTCGCAGATACGCAGTATTTT.

The gene calls are TRBV7-6 and TRBJ2-7, with D perhaps matching TRBD2 (10 bases). The CDR3 is 18 amino acids. Per germline, CDR1 SGHVS and CDR2 FNYEAQ. Trimming left V 1 base short and J 0 bases short, with 19 bases between. The CDR3 bases are TGTGCCAGCAGCTTAGAAAGCGGGGGGGGACAGGGCTCCTACGAGCAGTACTTC. It yields the protein CASSLESGGGQGSYEQYF.

The J gene is TRBJ2-5, the V gene TRBV9, with 10 bases that match TRBD2. CDR1 and CDR2 (germline): SGDLS, YYNGEE. Trimming removed 4 bases from V and 0 bases from J; junction bases left unmatched: 3. There are 15 residues in the CDR3. The CDR3 loop is CASSSGTSDQETQYF. CDR3 bases: TGTGCCAGCAGCTCCGGGACTAGCGACCAAGAGACCCAGTACTTC.

The genes are TRBV10-2 and TRBJ2-3; no definite D call. Deletions cut 3 bases from V and 0 bases from J, with 10 bases between. The CDR3 consists of 15 residues. Germline V gene sequence: CDR1 WSHSY, CDR2 SAAADI. The CDR3 here is CASSDTGGSTDTQYF. The CDR3 DNA reads TGCGCCAGCAGTGATACTGGCGGTAGCACAGATACGCAGTATTTT.

As to this clone: Compared with germline, one end of the junction differs, possibly owing to a read error. For the CDR3, the DNA is TGTGCCAGCAGCCAAGATCTGCCCGGGACAGGGCCCGGAAACATCATATATTTT. It yields the protein CASSQDLPGTGPGNIIYF. The gene calls are TRBV14 and TRBJ1-3, with 9 bases lining up with TRBD1. CDR1 and CDR2 (germline): SGHDN, FVKESK. The CDR3 spans 18 residues.

In DNA form, the CDR3 reads TGTGCCATCACCCCTGGTGAAGGGGGCGTCTACGAGCAGTACTTC. Its translation: CAITPGEGGVYEQYF. The V gene is TRBV10-3, the J gene TRBJ2-7; 7 nucleotides align to TRBD1. The germline V gene encodes CDR1 ENHRY and CDR2 SYGVKD. The CDR3 spans 15 residues. The ends lost 7 bases at V and 3 bases at J; junction bases unmatched: 12.

V gene TRBV19 combines with J gene TRBJ1-5; D not certain. V gave up 6 bases and J gave up 1 base, with 13 bases separating them. The CDR3 extends over 15 amino acids. Germline V CDR1 and CDR2: LNHDA, SQIVND (reference sequence). The CDR3 region has the DNA TGTGCCAGTAGCAAGGAGGCGGAAAGCAATCAGCCCCAGCATTTT. Translated, it gives CASSKEAESNQPQHF.

The rearrangement joins TRBV2 to TRBJ2-5; 8 positions match TRBD1. V lost 6 bases, J lost 5 bases, and 8 bases stayed unmatched. This CDR3 spans 14 amino acids. CDR1 SNHLY and CDR2 FYNNEI come from the germline V gene. CDR3 DNA: TGTGCCAGCAGCGGACAGGGAGGTACGGAGACCCAGTACTTC. It encodes CASSGQGGTETQYF.